This T cell receptor beta chain was sequenced in a study of Graves' ophthalmopathy and Graves' hyperthyroidism. As to this clonotype: The antigen remains unidentified.

The study, taken as a whole, reports: Built on 13 signatures, a model told ophthalmopathy apart from stable hyperthyroidism with roughly 88% sensitivity and around 80% specificity.

For repertoire sequencing, the TCR beta CDR3 regions were amplified from RNA transcripts. HTBI primers were employed in first-round RT-PCR, then a second-round multiplex PCR followed. TCRdb passed the multiplex PCR reads through MiXCR, listing each CDR3 protein once. The repertoire holds some 350,000 distinct CDR3 sequences, with about 15% as singletons. Aged 18 to 65, the patients with hyperthyroidism had under 2 months' duration and were newly diagnosed. Uncontrolled infections, pregnancy, lactation or other autoimmune diseases led to patient exclusion. Symptoms, serum thyroxine and TRAb, thyroid ultrasound, and orbital computed tomography formed the diagnostic basis. The TCR comes from an adult woman with stable Graves' hyperthyroidism. The sequenced sample was peripheral blood.

CDR3 loop: CASSSKPQLAGRETQYF. The CDR3, as DNA: TGTGCCAGCAGTTCCAAGCCCCAACTAGCGGGCCGGGAGACCCAGTACTTC. This chain uses TRBV6-5 with TRBJ2-5; the match to TRBD2 covers 9 bases. The CDR3 totals 17 residues. Germline assignment: CDR1 MNHEY and CDR2 SVGAGI. V was clipped by 4 bases and J by 5 bases; unmatched bases: 14.